Each of the 27 T cell receptor beta chains below was sequenced from the same sample in a study of blood T cell repertoires in COVID-19. Clones were read by immunoSEQ multiplex PCR, and TCRdb kept only the in-frame ones, dropping some. The table lists more than 400,000 clones, approximately 85% of them singletons. The sample comprised peripheral blood. All receptors derive from a human donor in a cohort sampled during active COVID-19.

The chain combines TRBV25-1 with TRBJ2-7; a weak D match, TRBD2 (5 bases). The CDR3 is 16 residues long. Germline V gives CDR1 MGHDK, CDR2 SYGVNS. The V end lost 5 bases, the J end lost 0 bases, and 17 bases lay between the germline ends. In DNA form, the CDR3 reads TGTGCCAGCAGTCCGAATAATGTGGGGAGCTCCTACGAGCAGTACTTC. Amino acids: CASSPNNVGSSYEQYF.

About this clone itself: At the DNA level, this CDR3 is encoded by other sequences in the same sample as well. The chain carries TRBV19 and TRBJ2-7; a weak D match, TRBD1 (5 bases). The CDR3 consists of 14 residues. Per germline, CDR1 LNHDA and CDR2 SQIVND (reference sequence). With 5 bases removed from V and 0 bases from J, the gap between germline ends came to 11 bases. In DNA form, the CDR3 reads TGTGCCAGTAGTCCGAGACAGTCCTCCTACGAGCAGTACTTC. Its protein is CASSPRQSSYEQYF.

The J gene is TRBJ1-5, the V gene TRBV6-2 or TRBV6-3; D call uncertain. This CDR3 is built from 13 residues. Germline V lookup: CDR1 MNHEY, CDR2 SVGEGT. V was pared by 4 bases and J by 9 bases, with 13 bases between. CDR3 DNA sequence: TGTGCCAGCAGTTTTTCGAACCCCGGGCCCCAGCATTTT. Protein: CASSFSNPGPQHF.

Written as DNA, the CDR3 is TGTGCCAGTAGCAACCTCGACAGGGCTGAAGCTTTCTTT. Protein: CASSNLDRAEAFF. The rearrangement links TRBV19 to TRBJ1-1; the match to TRBD1 covers 7 bases. Germline loops: CDR1 LNHDA, CDR2 SQIVND (reference sequence). V was pared by 6 bases and J by 6 bases, with 7 bases of the junction left unmatched. The CDR3 is 13 residues long.

Details on this clone: Its ends do not fully match the called genes, so a read error is possible. V is TRBV7-7 and J is TRBJ2-2; maybe TRBD2 (6 bases). Germline CDR1 and CDR2: SSHAT and FNYEAQ (reference sequence). The CDR3 contains 14 residues. CDR3 protein: CASSPGSGTGELFF. The CDR3 DNA reads TGTGCTAGCAGCCCCGGGAGCGGCACCGGGGAGCTGTTTTTT. The variable domain in full, completed from reference TRBV7-7 and TRBJ2-2, reads GAGVSQSPRYKVTKRGQDVTLRCDPISSHATLYWYQQALGQGPEFLTYFNYEAQPDKSGLPSDRFSAERPEGSISTLTIQRTEQRDSAMYRCASSPGSGTGELFFGEGSRLTVL.

This clone was recorded once. V gene TRBV6-6 combines with J gene TRBJ1-4; D uncertain. Trimming shortened V by 2 bases and J by 8 bases, and 12 bases separated the two germline ends. CDR1 MNHNY and CDR2 SVGAGI come from the germline V gene (reference sequence). The CDR3 is 14 residues long. The CDR3 DNA follows: TGTGCCAGCAGTTACAGGGAGGTAAAGGAAAAACTGTTTTTT. Its translation: CASSYREVKEKLFF.

The J gene is TRBJ1-3, the V gene TRBV19; D is uncertain. In germline, CDR1 is LNHDA, CDR2 SQIVND (reference sequence). The V end lost 6 bases, the J end lost 0 bases, and 9 bases lay between the germline ends. The CDR3 has 14 residues. The CDR3 loop is CASSLSYSGNTIYF. CDR3 sequence (DNA): TGTGCCAGTAGCCTGAGTTACTCTGGAAACACCATATATTTT.

This clone has a single count. The chain recombines TRBV29-1 with TRBJ2-3; TRBD2 agrees at 13 bases. The CDR3 consists of 16 residues. The germline CDR1 and CDR2 sequences are SQVTM and ANQGSEA. V lost 5 bases, J lost 5 bases, and 10 bases stayed unmatched. CDR3 amino acids: CSVPPGLAGFIDTQYF. CDR3 DNA: TGCAGCGTTCCACCGGGACTAGCGGGGTTCATAGATACGCAGTATTTT.

J is TRBJ2-3 and V is TRBV20-1; 11 nucleotides agree with TRBD2. The CDR3 has 16 amino acids. The germline gives CDR1 DFQATT, CDR2 SNEGSKA (reference sequence). Trimming at V came to 3 bases and at J to 1 base, leaving 6 bases not matched to a gene. CDR3 sequence reads: CSASSKGLAGTDTQYF. For the CDR3, the DNA is TGCAGTGCTAGTTCAAAGGGACTAGCGGGCACAGATACGCAGTATTTT.

J is TRBJ2-1 and V is TRBV20-1; the match to TRBD2 covers 10 bases. There are 17 residues in the CDR3. Looked up from germline, CDR1 is DFQATT and CDR2 is SNEGSKA (reference sequence). V lost 3 bases to trimming and J lost 7 bases; unmatched junction nucleotides: 15. CDR3 coding DNA: TGCAGTGCTAGTGGTGGGTGGAGCGGGAGGGGCATAAATGAGCAGTTCTTC. Protein: CSASGGWSGRGINEQFF.

This clone was picked up a small number of times. The chain recombines TRBV19 with TRBJ1-1; 7 bases fit TRBD1. The CDR3 extends over 15 amino acids. Unmatched junction bases numbered 6, after V lost 5 bases and J lost 0 bases. The germline V gene encodes CDR1 LNHDA and CDR2 SQIVND (reference sequence). CDR3 protein: CASSPTGTVNTEAFF. The CDR3 nucleotides read TGTGCCAGTAGTCCCACCGGGACAGTGAACACTGAAGCTTTCTTT.

The chain employs TRBV6-5 and TRBJ1-6, with D perhaps matching TRBD1 (5 bases). The CDR3 covers 14 residues. Trimming pared 8 bases from V and 10 bases from J, leaving 18 bases between. Germline CDR1 is MNHEY and CDR2 is SVGAGI. The CDR3 region has the DNA TGTGCCAGCCAGCAGGGATTAAGCCCGTCACCCCTCCACTTT. Protein product: CASQQGLSPSPLHF.

To note about this clone: Mismatch with germline at one junction end may stem from a read error. The chain links TRBV2 to TRBJ2-2; D is possibly TRBD2 (5 bases). Germline V CDR1 and CDR2: SNHLY, FYNNEI. This CDR3 contains 15 residues. The DNA for the CDR3 is TGTGCCAGCAGTGAAACGGGGTTCGGCACCGGGAAGCTGTTTTTT. Protein sequence: CASSETGFGTGKLFF.

The sample holds a few counts of this clone. The gene calls are TRBV6-6 and TRBJ1-6, with D perhaps TRBD1 (6 bases). The length of the CDR3 is 17 residues. The germline V and J ends were trimmed by 5 bases and 0 bases, with 14 bases remaining between them. Germline-derived CDR1 and CDR2 are MNHNY and SVGAGI (reference sequence). CDR3 DNA sequence: TGTGCCAGCAGTCACGGACAGTTCTTCTCCTATAATTCACCCCTCCACTTT. It specifies CASSHGQFFSYNSPLHF.

This chain connects TRBV19 to TRBJ2-5; TRBD2 matches 8 bases. V lost 5 bases, J lost 4 bases, and 6 bases stayed unmatched. The CDR3 contains 14 residues. Germline CDR1 LNHDA, CDR2 SQIVND (reference sequence). CDR3 nucleotides: TGTGCCAGTAGTCGCGGGACTAGTGGAGAGACCCAGTACTTC. Translation gives CASSRGTSGETQYF.

V gene TRBV18 combines with J gene TRBJ2-1; D might be TRBD2 (6 bases). V was trimmed by 6 bases and J by 0 bases, leaving 12 bases between them. The CDR3 is 15 amino acids. CDR1 KGHSH and CDR2 LQKENI come from the germline V gene. As DNA, the CDR3 is TGTGCCAGCTCGGTCGCAGCGGGCTCCTACAATGAGCAGTTCTTC. Its translation is CASSVAAGSYNEQFF.

V gene TRBV19 combines with J gene TRBJ2-1, with TRBD1 as a possible D gene (5 bases). V dropped 3 bases and J dropped 0 bases, with 9 bases sitting between them. Germline assignment: CDR1 LNHDA and CDR2 SQIVND (reference sequence). The CDR3 length is 15 residues. The CDR3 spells CASSMKGISYNEQFF. CDR3 nucleotides: TGTGCCAGTAGTATGAAGGGGATCTCCTACAATGAGCAGTTCTTC.

The V and J genes are TRBV10-3 and TRBJ2-5; 14 nucleotides match TRBD2. The CDR3 runs to 16 residues. The V and J ends lost 4 bases and 3 bases, in that order; junction bases with no gene match: 4. Per the germline V gene, CDR1 is ENHRY and CDR2 is SYGVKD. The DNA for the CDR3 is TGTGCCATCAGTGCCGGGACTAGCGGGAGCAAAGAGACCCAGTACTTC. As protein: CAISAGTSGSKETQYF.

The V and J genes are TRBV5-8 and TRBJ2-7; D perhaps matches TRBD1 (6 bases). The CDR3 totals 14 residues. In germline, CDR1 is SGHTS, CDR2 YDEGEE. Trimming took 2 bases from V and 3 from J, leaving 12 bases between them. CDR3 in amino acids: CASSFTGNYYEQYF. The CDR3 coding sequence is TGTGCCAGCAGCTTTACAGGGAATTACTACGAGCAGTACTTC.

The chain joins TRBV6-5 to TRBJ2-7, with TRBD2 matching 10 bases. Germline V gene data show CDR1 as MNHEY and CDR2 as SVGAGI. V trimming: 8 bases; J trimming: 4 bases; junction bases outside the gene matches: 11. The CDR3 loop spans 15 amino acids. The CDR3 DNA reads TGTGCCAGCCGAATTTCAACTAGCGGGACTTACGAGCAGTACTTC. Amino acids: CASRISTSGTYEQYF.

The chain has TRBV7-9 and TRBJ2-7, with 13 nucleotides matching TRBD2. Germline assignment: CDR1 SEHNR and CDR2 FQNEAQ (reference sequence). This CDR3 comprises 16 residues. The V and J ends lost 4 bases and 6 bases, in that order; junction bases with no gene match: 9. CDR3 region: CASSSPGLAGSIEQYF. The CDR3 DNA reads TGTGCCAGCAGCTCACCGGGACTAGCGGGAAGTATCGAGCAGTACTTC.

The V and J genes are TRBV13 and TRBJ2-2; D gene uncertain. CDR1 and CDR2 from the germline V gene are PRHDT and FYEKMQ (reference sequence). V lost 6 bases to trimming and J lost 3 bases, with 5 bases between them. This CDR3 comprises 12 residues. The CDR3 loop is CASSRDTGELFF. The DNA for the CDR3 is TGTGCCAGCAGTCGCGACACCGGGGAGCTGTTTTTT.

This clone showed up just a few times. The rearrangement links TRBV10-3 to TRBJ1-2; D uncertain. From germline, CDR1 is ENHRY and CDR2 SYGVKD. V was pared by 7 bases and J by 2 bases, with 14 bases between. The CDR3 contains 14 residues. The CDR3 here is CAINAGGLNYGYTF. CDR3 coding DNA: TGTGCCATCAACGCTGGAGGGCTAAACTATGGCTACACCTTC.

Regarding this clone: Other DNA sequences of this sample code for an identical CDR3. DNA for the CDR3: TGTGCCAGTAGGATACAGGGGACTAATGAAAAACTGTTTTTT. This encodes CASRIQGTNEKLFF. The chain links TRBV19 to TRBJ1-4; 7 nucleotides align to TRBD1. The CDR3 contains 14 residues. V dropped 6 bases and J dropped 2; count of bases not matched to a gene: 3. CDR1 and CDR2 from the germline V gene are LNHDA and SQIVND (reference sequence).

This chain joins TRBV6-5 and TRBJ2-7; TRBD1 might be the D (5 bases). This CDR3 is built from 12 residues. Germline V gene lookup returns CDR1 MNHEY and CDR2 SVGAGI. Between the trimmed V and J ends, which lost 6 bases and 6 bases, there was a span of 12 bases. This CDR3 is CASSKTVSEQYF. In DNA, the CDR3 is TGTGCCAGCAGCAAGACAGTTTCCGAGCAGTACTTC.

The count of this clone is one. CDR3 in amino acids: CASGFLAQGKETQYF. CDR3 nucleotides: TGTGCCAGCGGATTCCTGGCACAGGGGAAAGAGACCCAGTACTTC. This chain links TRBV4-2 with TRBJ2-5; TRBD1 aligns across 7 bases. The germline CDR1 and CDR2 sequences are LGHNA and YNFKEQ. V dropped 8 bases and J dropped 3; count of bases not matched to a gene: 12. This CDR3 has 15 amino acids.

The J gene is TRBJ2-7, the V gene TRBV7-2; D not resolved. V was pared by 2 bases and J by 3 bases, with 5 bases between. Germline V gives CDR1 SGHTA, CDR2 FQGNSA. This CDR3 comprises 12 residues. CDR3 coding DNA: TGTGCCAGCAGCTTACGGAGCTACGAGCAGTACTTC. It specifies CASSLRSYEQYF.